This TCR beta chain derives from a study of cytomegalovirus exposure and HLA in healthy donors. General study points: Of the V segments, some could not be distinguished, including TRBV6-2 and TRBV6-3, and were excluded.

In the PCR, 60 Vbeta and 13 Jbeta primers were used. Profiling relied on immunoSEQ multiplex PCR, and the TCRdb table lists in-frame clones only, not all of them. The sample comprises nearly 110,000 clones, 75% of which are singletons, and 2.5% to 3% rests with the top ten. Sample share makes this clone medium-sized. No antigen is known for it. V lost 3 bases and J lost 6, with 16 bases in between. There are 15 residues in the CDR3. CDR1 and CDR2 (germline): WSHSY, SAAADI. The chain recombines TRBV10-2 with TRBJ2-3, with D maybe TRBD1 (6 bases). This clonotype was obtained from a male donor in good health and CMV-seropositive. Sequenced: PBMCs. The DNA of the CDR3 is TGCGCCAGCAGTGACACAGGGTTTCCGATGGATACGCAGTATTTT. This codes for CASSDTGFPMDTQYF.